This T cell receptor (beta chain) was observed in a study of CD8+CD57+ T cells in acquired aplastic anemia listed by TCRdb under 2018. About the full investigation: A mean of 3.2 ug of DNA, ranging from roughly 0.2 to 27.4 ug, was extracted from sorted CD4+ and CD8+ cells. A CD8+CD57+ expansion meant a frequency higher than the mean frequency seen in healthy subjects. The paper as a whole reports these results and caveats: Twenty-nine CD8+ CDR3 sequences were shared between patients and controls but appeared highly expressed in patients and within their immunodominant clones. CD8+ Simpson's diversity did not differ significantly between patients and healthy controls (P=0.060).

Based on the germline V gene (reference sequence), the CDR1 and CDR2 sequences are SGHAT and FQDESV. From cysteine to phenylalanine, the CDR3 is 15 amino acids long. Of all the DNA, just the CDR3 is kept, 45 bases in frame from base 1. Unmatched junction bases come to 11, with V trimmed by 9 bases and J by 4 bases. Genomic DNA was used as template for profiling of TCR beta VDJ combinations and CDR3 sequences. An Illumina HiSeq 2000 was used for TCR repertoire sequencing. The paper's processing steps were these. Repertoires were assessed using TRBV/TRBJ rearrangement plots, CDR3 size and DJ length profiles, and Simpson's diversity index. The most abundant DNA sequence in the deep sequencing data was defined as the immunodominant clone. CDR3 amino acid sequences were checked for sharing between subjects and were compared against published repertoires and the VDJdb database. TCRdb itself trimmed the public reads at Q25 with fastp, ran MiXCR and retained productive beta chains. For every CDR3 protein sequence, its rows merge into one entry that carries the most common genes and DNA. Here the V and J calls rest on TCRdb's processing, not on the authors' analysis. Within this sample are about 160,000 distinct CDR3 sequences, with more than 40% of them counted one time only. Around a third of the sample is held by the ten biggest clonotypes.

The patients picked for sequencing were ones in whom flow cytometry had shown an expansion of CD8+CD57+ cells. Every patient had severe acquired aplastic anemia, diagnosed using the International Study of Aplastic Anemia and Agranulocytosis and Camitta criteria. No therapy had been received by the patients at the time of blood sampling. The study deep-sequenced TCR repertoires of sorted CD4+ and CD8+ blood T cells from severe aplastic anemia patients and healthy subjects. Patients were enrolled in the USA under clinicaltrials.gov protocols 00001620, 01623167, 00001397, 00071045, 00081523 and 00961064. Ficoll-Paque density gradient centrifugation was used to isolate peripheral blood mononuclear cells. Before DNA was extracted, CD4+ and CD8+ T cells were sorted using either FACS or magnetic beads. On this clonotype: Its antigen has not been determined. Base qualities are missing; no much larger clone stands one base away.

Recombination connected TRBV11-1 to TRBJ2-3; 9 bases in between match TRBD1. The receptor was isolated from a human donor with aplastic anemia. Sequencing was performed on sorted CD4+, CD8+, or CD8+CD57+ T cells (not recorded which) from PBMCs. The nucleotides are TGTGCCAGTAGTATTAACACAGGGGGCGCAGATACGCAGTATTTT. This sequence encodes CASSINTGGADTQYF.